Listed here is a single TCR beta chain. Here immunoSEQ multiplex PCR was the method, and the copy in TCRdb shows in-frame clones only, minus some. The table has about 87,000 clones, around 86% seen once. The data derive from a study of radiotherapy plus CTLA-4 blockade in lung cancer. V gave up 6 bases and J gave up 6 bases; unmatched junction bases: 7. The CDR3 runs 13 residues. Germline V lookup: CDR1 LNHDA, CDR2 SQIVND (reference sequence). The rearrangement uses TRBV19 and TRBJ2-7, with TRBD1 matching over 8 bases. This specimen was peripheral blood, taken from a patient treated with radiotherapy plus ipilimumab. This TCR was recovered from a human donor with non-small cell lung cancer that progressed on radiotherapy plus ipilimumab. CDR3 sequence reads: CASSVDRAPEQYF. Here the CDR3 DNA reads TGTGCCAGTAGCGTGGACAGGGCTCCCGAGCAGTACTTC.